The rows below give T cell receptor beta chains drawn from one sample of a study of Ad26.COV2.S vaccination and SARS-CoV-2 variants. Method: immunoSEQ multiplex PCR; TCRdb's copy keeps in-frame clones and lacks some. The sample holds hundreds of thousands of clones; more than 80% are singletons and the top ten take 1.5%. Sample: peripheral blood, taken in a trial of Ad26.COV2.S vaccine versus placebo. The origin of the receptors is a person aged 18 to 59 who received the Ad26.COV2.S COVID-19 vaccine or a placebo. Both conserved end residues are part of each CDR3. A D gene is named only where the DNA matches it firmly. Size values are once, few and many counts, or a class for expanded clones, and some rows have none.

TRBJ2-1,NA,TRBV9,NA,TGTGCCAGCAGCGCCGTTCTCACGGCTCCGGAGTTCTTC,CASSAVLTAPEFF
TRBJ1-6,NA,TRBV9,NA,TGTGCCAGCAGCGTAGCAGGGACGAATAATTCACCCCTCCACTTT,CASSVAGTNNSPLHF
TRBJ2-2,NA,TRBV7-9,NA,TGTGCCAGCAGCGTGGAGGGGCCTTACACCGGGGAGCTGTTTTTT,CASSVEGPYTGELFF
TRBJ2-3,NA,TRBV10-3,TRBD2,TGTGCCATCAGCAAGAACGGGGGGGCGAGCACAGATACGCAGTATTTT,CAISKNGGASTDTQYF
TRBJ2-7,NA,TRBV6-5,NA,TGTGCCAGCAATCGTATTCCGGGGGACTACGAGCAGTACTTC,CASNRIPGDYEQYF
TRBJ2-7,NA,TRBV30,TRBD2,TGTGCCTGGACTAGCGGGAGTTTCGAGCAGTACTTC,CAWTSGSFEQYF
TRBJ2-7,once,TRBV2,TRBD2,TGTGCCAGCAGAGCGGGGGGAGACTACGAGCAGTACTTC,CASRAGGDYEQYF
TRBJ1-2,NA,TRBV19,NA,TGTGCCAGTAGTAGACCGGGACTCTCTAACTATGGCTACACCTTC,CASSRPGLSNYGYTF
TRBJ2-1,NA,TRBV24-1,TRBD2,TGTGCCACCAGTGCAGCGGGAGGCTCCTACAATGAGCAGTTCTTC,CATSAAGGSYNEQFF
TRBJ2-7,once,TRBV6-6,NA,TGTGCCAGCAGTTACCCCCAGGGAGCCTACGAGCAGTACTTC,CASSYPQGAYEQYF
TRBJ1-5,NA,TRBV19,NA,TGTGCCAGTACACCCGGGACACCCACTTCCAATCAGCCCCAGCATTTT,CASTPGTPTSNQPQHF
TRBJ1-5,NA,TRBV18,TRBD1,TGTGCCAGCGCGCCAGACAGGGGAATCAATCAGCCCCAGCATTTT,CASAPDRGINQPQHF
TRBJ1-5,NA,TRBV19,NA,TGTGCCAGTAGTATAGATTATGGACGACAGCTGGGGCGAGGTCAGCCCCAGCATTTT,CASSIDYGRQLGRGQPQHF
TRBJ1-6,NA,TRBV19,TRBD1,TGTGCCAGTAGTGCGGGACAGGGGGCCTTCTATAATTCACCCCTCCACTTT,CASSAGQGAFYNSPLHF
TRBJ1-1,NA,TRBV30,NA,TGTGCCTGGGGATCTCAGGGGTGGAACACTGAAGCTTTCTTT,CAWGSQGWNTEAFF
TRBJ1-5,once,TRBV2,TRBD1,TGTGCCAGCAGGGGAGCGACAGGGCGGACTCAGCCCCAGCATTTT,CASRGATGRTQPQHF
TRBJ2-5,NA,TRBV7-9,NA,TGTGCCAGCAGCTCGGACCTAGAGACCCAGTACTTC,CASSSDLETQYF
TRBJ2-5,once,TRBV6-6,NA,TGTGCCAGCAGTTTAGGAGGGTGGGAGACCCAGTACTTC,CASSLGGWETQYF
TRBJ2-3,NA,TRBV29-1,TRBD2,TGCAGCGTTGTCCCGGGACTAGCGGTTTTCACAGATACGCAGTATTTT,CSVVPGLAVFTDTQYF
TRBJ2-7,few,TRBV20-1,NA,TGCAGTGCTAGTATTCCCTACGAGCAGTACTTC,CSASIPYEQYF
TRBJ1-2,NA,TRBV25-1,NA,TGTGCCAGCAGTGAATTGGGGAGCTATGGCTACACCTTC,CASSELGSYGYTF
TRBJ1-1,NA,TRBV10-3,TRBD1,TGTGCCATCAGTGAGGGGACAGGGGTCGGGACTGAAGCTTTCTTT,CAISEGTGVGTEAFF
TRBJ1-6,NA,TRBV7-2,NA,TGTGCCAGCAGCATACGGACAGCCGATAATTCACCCCTCCACTTT,CASSIRTADNSPLHF
TRBJ2-1,NA,TRBV5-1,NA,TGCGCCAGTAGCGATCAGCAGTTCTTC,CASSDQQFF
TRBJ1-2,once,TRBV7-2,NA,TGTGCCAGCAGCTTAGTGGGTAACGGCGGAGGCTACACCTTC,CASSLVGNGGGYTF